Listed here are 21 T cell receptor beta chains from one sample, sequenced in a study of blood T cell repertoires in COVID-19. Method: immunoSEQ multiplex PCR; TCRdb's copy keeps in-frame clones and lacks some. The sample has approximately 120,000 clones, roughly 76% seen once. The sequenced sample was peripheral blood. These receptors were taken from a human donor in a cohort sampled during active COVID-19.

The V gene is TRBV18, the J gene TRBJ2-5; 15 bases line up with TRBD2. With V trimmed by 6 bases and J by 1 base, 3 bases remained unmatched. Germline assignment: CDR1 KGHSH and CDR2 LQKENI. This CDR3 comprises 16 residues. CDR3 amino acids: CASSEGLAGGQETQYF. In nucleotides, the CDR3 is TGTGCCAGCTCGGAGGGACTAGCGGGGGGCCAAGAGACCCAGTACTTC. The entire variable domain, with the rest obtained from reference TRBV18 and TRBJ2-5, is as follows: NAGVMQNPRHLVRRRGQEARLRCSPMKGHSHVYWYRQLPEEGLKFMVYLQKENIIDESGMPKERFSAEFPKEGPSILRIQQVVRGDSAAYFCASSEGLAGGQETQYFGPGTRLLVL.

This chain uses TRBV11-2 with TRBJ2-5, with 8 bases lining up with TRBD1. CDR1 and CDR2 (germline): SGHAT, FQNNGV. The V and J ends lost 5 bases and 5 bases, in that order; junction bases with no gene match: 4. The CDR3 covers 13 residues. The CDR3 DNA reads TGTGCCAGCAGCAGGGACAGGAGTGAGACCCAGTACTTC. Amino acids: CASSRDRSETQYF.

The V gene is TRBV19, the J gene TRBJ2-7; 7 nucleotides match TRBD2. Trimming removed 7 bases from V and 1 base from J; junction bases left unmatched: 4. The length of the CDR3 is 13 residues. Germline V gives CDR1 LNHDA, CDR2 SQIVND (reference sequence). The CDR3 is CASTGRWSYEQYF. In DNA form, the CDR3 reads TGTGCCAGTACCGGGAGGTGGTCCTACGAGCAGTACTTC.

The genes are TRBV19 and TRBJ2-1, with 15 bases identical to TRBD2. The CDR3 is 18 residues long. The J segment lost 7 bases and the V segment lost 8 bases, leaving 15 bases of the junction unmatched. Looked up from germline, CDR1 is LNHDA and CDR2 is SQIVND (reference sequence). The chain's CDR3 is CASHKGLPGTSGRNEQFF. CDR3 coding DNA: TGTGCCAGTCACAAGGGTCTCCCGGGGACTAGCGGGAGGAATGAGCAGTTCTTC.

The rearrangement uses TRBV2 and TRBJ1-5; D possibly corresponds to TRBD1 (5 bases). Germline V gene data show CDR1 as SNHLY and CDR2 as FYNNEI. The CDR3 spans 13 residues. With 3 bases removed from V and 2 bases from J, the gap between germline ends came to 5 bases. CDR3 amino acids: CASSDRGNQPQHF. CDR3 nucleotides: TGTGCCAGCAGTGACAGGGGCAATCAGCCCCAGCATTTT.

The V gene is TRBV30, the J gene TRBJ2-5; 12 bases agree with TRBD2. Trimming cost V 1 base and J 5 bases; bases outside gene matches: 5. The CDR3 runs 15 residues. Germline CDR1 reads GTSNPN; CDR2 reads SVGIG (reference sequence). CDR3 bases: TGTGCCTGGAGTGGACTAGCGGGGGCCGCGGAGACCCAGTACTTC. Its protein product is CAWSGLAGAAETQYF.

A word on this clone: An end of the junction does not agree with germline; a read error may underlie this. The chain carries TRBV30 and TRBJ2-7; D is unresolved. CDR1 and CDR2 (germline): GTSNPN, SVGIG (reference sequence). This CDR3 is 11 amino acids long. The CDR3 region is CAWSVGETQDF. The CDR3 DNA is TGTGCCTGGAGTGTTGGTGAGACCCAGGACTTC.

This sequence joins TRBV5-5 and TRBJ1-2; D gene uncertain. Trimming cost V 5 bases and J 2 bases, with 13 bases left between them. The CDR3 is made up of 14 amino acids. From germline, CDR1 is SGHKS and CDR2 YYEKEE (reference sequence). The CDR3 here is CASSLSNLNYGYTF. The CDR3 DNA is TGTGCCAGCAGTCTTTCGAACTTGAACTATGGCTACACCTTC.

This chain links TRBV5-1 with TRBJ1-6; 8 nucleotides align to TRBD1. V dropped 0 bases and J dropped 14; count of bases not matched to a gene: 7. The CDR3 length is 14 residues. The germline V gene encodes CDR1 SGHRS and CDR2 YFSETQ. CDR3 region: CASSLETGVATLHF. DNA of the CDR3: TGCGCCAGCAGCTTGGAGACAGGGGTCGCAACCCTCCACTTT.

The gene calls are TRBV28 and TRBJ2-7, with D possibly matching TRBD1 (5 bases). The CDR3 extends over 12 amino acids. V shed 8 bases and J shed 3 bases, with 11 bases lying between them. CDR1 is MDHEN and CDR2 is SYDVKM in the germline V gene. CDR3 sequence: CASRTHGYEQYF. The CDR3 DNA is TGTGCCAGCCGGACACACGGCTACGAGCAGTACTTC.

CDR3 amino acids: CASSRTENTEAFF. The DNA of the CDR3 is TGTGCCAGCAGCCGGACAGAGAACACTGAAGCTTTCTTT. This sequence joins TRBV5-4 and TRBJ1-1; D may be TRBD1 (6 bases). The germline CDR1 and CDR2 sequences are SGHNT and YYREEE (reference sequence). The CDR3 spans 13 residues. The V end lost 4 bases, the J end lost 1 base, and 8 bases lay between the germline ends.

The J gene is TRBJ2-2, the V gene TRBV6-6; 10 bases map to TRBD1. Germline V gene sequence: CDR1 MNHNY, CDR2 SVGAGI (reference sequence). CDR3 length: 16 residues. V lost 7 bases, J lost 6 bases, and 11 bases stayed unmatched. The CDR3 loop is CASTPTGQGMPGELFF. The CDR3 DNA sequence: TGTGCCAGCACCCCAACGGGACAGGGGATGCCCGGGGAGCTGTTTTTT.

This clone was observed a single time. CDR3 loop: CAWSTAVSTDTQYF. The DNA for the CDR3 is TGTGCCTGGTCGACGGCGGTTAGCACAGATACGCAGTATTTT. This sequence joins TRBV30 and TRBJ2-3; no firm D call. Per germline, CDR1 GTSNPN and CDR2 SVGIG (reference sequence). This CDR3 contains 14 residues. V lost 5 bases, J lost 0 bases, and 12 bases lay in between.

V and J are TRBV18 and TRBJ2-7; 15 nucleotides align to TRBD2. V was pared by 3 bases and J by 4 bases, with 7 bases of the junction left unmatched. The CDR3 runs to 17 residues. Per germline, CDR1 KGHSH and CDR2 LQKENI. CDR3 in amino acids: CASSPAGLAGGLYEQYF. The CDR3 nucleotides are TGTGCCAGCTCACCCGCGGGACTAGCGGGGGGTCTTTACGAGCAGTACTTC.

Of note for this clone: Other DNA variants within this sample encode the same CDR3. This chain uses TRBV20-1 with TRBJ1-1; perhaps TRBD1 as D (6 bases). V was cut by 3 bases and J by 5 bases, with 7 bases left in between. Germline CDR1 and CDR2: DFQATT and SNEGSKA (reference sequence). The CDR3 is made up of 11 amino acids. The CDR3 DNA sequence: TGCAGTGCTAGGACAGGAACTGAAGCTTTCTTT. Translation gives CSARTGTEAFF.

This clone showed up just once. The V and J genes are TRBV7-9 and TRBJ2-7; 7 bases agree with TRBD2. The CDR3 runs 14 residues. From germline, CDR1 is SEHNR and CDR2 FQNEAQ (reference sequence). V lost 0 bases to trimming and J lost 3 bases; unmatched junction nucleotides: 2. The CDR3 here is CASSLAGGYYEQYF. CDR3 sequence (DNA): TGTGCCAGCAGCTTAGCGGGAGGGTACTACGAGCAGTACTTC.

This chain uses TRBV11-2 with TRBJ2-2; D unresolved. This CDR3 comprises 13 residues. Germline CDR1 reads SGHAT; CDR2 reads FQNNGV. The V end lost 3 bases, the J end lost 3 bases, and 5 bases lay between the germline ends. CDR3 protein: CASSFLYTGELFF. CDR3 sequence (DNA): TGTGCCAGCAGCTTTCTGTACACCGGGGAGCTGTTTTTT.

The chain combines TRBV2 with TRBJ1-2; 10 bases are a match to TRBD1. The CDR3 has 14 amino acids. Trimming removed 0 bases from V and 6 bases from J; junction bases left unmatched: 1. Looked up from germline, CDR1 is SNHLY and CDR2 is FYNNEI. CDR3 nucleotide sequence: TGTGCCAGCAGTGAAGCGGGACAGGGGAATGGCTACACCTTC. Amino acids: CASSEAGQGNGYTF.

V usage is TRBV10-3 and J usage is TRBJ2-1; the match to TRBD2 covers 9 bases. CDR3 size: 16 residues. Looked up from germline, CDR1 is ENHRY and CDR2 is SYGVKD. V was clipped by 0 bases and J by 7 bases; unmatched bases: 7. In DNA, the CDR3 is TGTGCCATCAGTGAGTCGATTGCGGGAGGGGGTAATGAGCAGTTCTTC. Residues: CAISESIAGGGNEQFF.

This sequence joins TRBV28 and TRBJ2-6, with 8 bases that match TRBD1. This CDR3 region has 18 residues. Per germline, CDR1 MDHEN and CDR2 SYDVKM. Trimming at V came to 3 bases and at J to 0 bases, leaving 7 bases not matched to a gene. CDR3 residues: CASSLLGQAPSGANVLTF. CDR3 sequence (DNA): TGTGCCAGCAGTTTGTTGGGACAGGCCCCCTCTGGGGCCAACGTCCTGACTTTC.

The gene calls are TRBV6-2 or TRBV6-3 and TRBJ2-2; tentatively, D is TRBD2 (5 bases). The V end lost 4 bases, the J end lost 4 bases, and 13 bases lay between the germline ends. Germline V CDR1 and CDR2: MNHEY, SVGEGT. CDR3 length: 15 amino acids. In DNA, the CDR3 is TGTGCCAGCAGTTCGACGGGGTTACTCACCGGGGAGCTGTTTTTT. Its translation is CASSSTGLLTGELFF.